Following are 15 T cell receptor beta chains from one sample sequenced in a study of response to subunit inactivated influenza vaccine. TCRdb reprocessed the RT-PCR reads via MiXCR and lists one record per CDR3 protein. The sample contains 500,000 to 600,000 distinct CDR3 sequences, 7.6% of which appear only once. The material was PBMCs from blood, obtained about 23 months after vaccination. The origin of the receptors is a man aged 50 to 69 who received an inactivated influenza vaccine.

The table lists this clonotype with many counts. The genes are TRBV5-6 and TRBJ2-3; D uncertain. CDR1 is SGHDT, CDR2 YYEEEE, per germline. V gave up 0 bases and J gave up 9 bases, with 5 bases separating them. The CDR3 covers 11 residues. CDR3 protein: CASSLGATQYF. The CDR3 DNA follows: TGTGCCAGCAGCTTGGGGGCGACGCAGTATTTT.

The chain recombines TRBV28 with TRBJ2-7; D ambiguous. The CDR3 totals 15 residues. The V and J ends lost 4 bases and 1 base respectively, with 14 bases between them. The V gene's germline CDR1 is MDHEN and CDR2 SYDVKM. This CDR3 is CASSSPQAASYEQYF. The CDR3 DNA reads TGTGCCAGCAGTTCCCCTCAAGCAGCTTCCTACGAGCAGTACTTC.

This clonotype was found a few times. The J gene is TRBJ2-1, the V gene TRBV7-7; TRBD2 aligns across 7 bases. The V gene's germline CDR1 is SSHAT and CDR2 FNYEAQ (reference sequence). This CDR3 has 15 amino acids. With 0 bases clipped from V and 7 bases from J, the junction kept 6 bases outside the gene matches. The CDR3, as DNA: TGTGCCAGCAGCTTAGCGCCAACTAGCGAAAATGAGCAGTTCTTC. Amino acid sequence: CASSLAPTSENEQFF.

DNA of the CDR3: TGCAGTGCTACCGGAGACATACCTAGCACAGATACGCAGTATTTT. Translation gives CSATGDIPSTDTQYF. The chain employs TRBV20-1 and TRBJ2-3, with D unresolved. Trimming pared 4 bases from V and 0 bases from J, leaving 14 bases between. The V gene's germline CDR1 is DFQATT and CDR2 SNEGSKA (reference sequence). The CDR3 sequence is 15 residues long.

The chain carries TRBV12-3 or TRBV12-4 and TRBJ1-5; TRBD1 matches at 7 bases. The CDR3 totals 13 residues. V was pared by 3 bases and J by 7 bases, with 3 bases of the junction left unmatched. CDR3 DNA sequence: TGTGCCAGCAGTTTGACAGGGCCCCAGCCCCAGCATTTT. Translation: CASSLTGPQPQHF.

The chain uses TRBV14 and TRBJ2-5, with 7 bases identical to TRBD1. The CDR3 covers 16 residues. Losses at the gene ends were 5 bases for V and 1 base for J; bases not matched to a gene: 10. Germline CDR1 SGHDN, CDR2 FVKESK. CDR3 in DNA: TGTGCCAGCAGCGTCAGGCCGGGACAGCCCCAAGAGACCCAGTACTTC. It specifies CASSVRPGQPQETQYF.

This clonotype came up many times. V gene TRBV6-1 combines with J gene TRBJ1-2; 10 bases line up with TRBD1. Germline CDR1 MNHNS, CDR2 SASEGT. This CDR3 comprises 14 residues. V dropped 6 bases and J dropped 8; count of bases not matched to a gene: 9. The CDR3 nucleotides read TGTGCCAGCAGCTCCGGGACAGGGGCTTGGGGCTACACCTTC. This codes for CASSSGTGAWGYTF.

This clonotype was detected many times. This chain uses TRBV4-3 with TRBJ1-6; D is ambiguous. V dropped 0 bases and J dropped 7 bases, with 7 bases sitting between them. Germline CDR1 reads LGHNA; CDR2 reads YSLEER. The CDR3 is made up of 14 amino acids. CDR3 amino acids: CASSQDSGNSPLHF. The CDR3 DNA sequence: TGCGCCAGCAGCCAAGATTCTGGAAATTCACCCCTCCACTTT.

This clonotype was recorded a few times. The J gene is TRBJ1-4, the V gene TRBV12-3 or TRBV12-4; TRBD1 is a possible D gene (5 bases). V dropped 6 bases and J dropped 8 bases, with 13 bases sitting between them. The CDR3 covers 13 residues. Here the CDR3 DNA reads TGTGCCAGCAGCGCGGGACGGACGGAAAAACTGTTTTTT. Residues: CASSAGRTEKLFF.

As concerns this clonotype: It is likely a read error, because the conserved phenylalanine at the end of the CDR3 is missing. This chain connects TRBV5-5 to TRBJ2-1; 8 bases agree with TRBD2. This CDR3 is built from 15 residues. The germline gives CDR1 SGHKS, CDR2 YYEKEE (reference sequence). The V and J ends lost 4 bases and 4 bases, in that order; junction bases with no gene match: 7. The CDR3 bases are TGTGCCAGCAGCCTTGGACTAGCCATATACAATGAGCAGTTCTAC. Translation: CASSLGLAIYNEQFY.

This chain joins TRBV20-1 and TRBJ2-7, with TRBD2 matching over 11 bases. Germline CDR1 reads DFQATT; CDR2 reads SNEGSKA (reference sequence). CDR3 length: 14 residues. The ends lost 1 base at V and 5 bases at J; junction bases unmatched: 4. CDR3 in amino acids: CSARVRLAGNEQYF. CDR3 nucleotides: TGCAGTGCTAGAGTACGACTAGCGGGAAACGAGCAGTACTTC.

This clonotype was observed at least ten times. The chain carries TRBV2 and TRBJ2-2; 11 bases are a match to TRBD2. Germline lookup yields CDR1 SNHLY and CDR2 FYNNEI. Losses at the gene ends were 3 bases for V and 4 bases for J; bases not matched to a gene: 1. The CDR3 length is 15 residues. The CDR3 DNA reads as TGTGCCAGCAGTGAGGGACTAGCGGCCACCGGGGAGCTGTTTTTT. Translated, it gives CASSEGLAATGELFF.

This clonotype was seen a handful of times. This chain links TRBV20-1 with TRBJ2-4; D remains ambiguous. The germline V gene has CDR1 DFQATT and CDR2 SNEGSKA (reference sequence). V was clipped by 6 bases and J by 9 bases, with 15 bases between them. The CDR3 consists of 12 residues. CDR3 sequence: CSAQSLRGIQYF. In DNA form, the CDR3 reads TGCAGTGCCCAGAGTTTGCGTGGCATTCAGTACTTC.

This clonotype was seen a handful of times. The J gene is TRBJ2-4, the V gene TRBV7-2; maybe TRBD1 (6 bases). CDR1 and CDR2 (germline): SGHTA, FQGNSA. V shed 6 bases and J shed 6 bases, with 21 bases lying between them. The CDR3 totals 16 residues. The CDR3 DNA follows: TGTGCCAGCAGGCCTAGGACAGACCAGACCTTAAACATTCAGTACTTC. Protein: CASRPRTDQTLNIQYF.

The DNA of the CDR3 is TGTGCCATCGGTTCGAGACAGGGGGTTGGGGCCAACGTCCTGACTTTC. This encodes CAIGSRQGVGANVLTF. V usage is TRBV10-3 and J usage is TRBJ2-6, with TRBD1 matching over 9 bases. The CDR3 consists of 16 residues. CDR1 is ENHRY, CDR2 SYGVKD, per germline. J gave up 3 bases and V 8 bases, and 8 bases lay outside the gene matches.